The sequence of this T cell receptor (beta chain) was determined in a study of regulatory T cells in long-lasting Graves disease. Time point noted: newly diagnosed GD, antithyroid drugs for less than 3 months. Making the TCR library involved RNA that had been extracted from PBMCs. Arm-PCR of CDR3 regions with iRepertoire HTBI primers generated TCR beta libraries. Each CDR3 protein gets one entry after TCRdb re-called the multiplex PCR reads with MiXCR. The table lists about 610,000 distinct CDR3 sequences, 15% to 20% of them singletons. V was shortened by 4 bases and J by 6 bases, with 23 bases between the two germline ends. CDR1 is SGHAT and CDR2 is FQNNGV in the germline V gene. This CDR3 is 17 amino acids long. This sample also appeared in a second study, on T cells in Graves' hyperthyroidism and ophthalmopathy.

The chain links TRBV11-2 to TRBJ2-3; a weak D match, TRBD2 (6 bases). Here the sequenced sample was peripheral blood mononuclear cells (PBMCs), taken at new diagnosis, from a patient treated with antithyroid drugs. The source is a man between 18 and 29 years old with Graves disease. The CDR3 bases are TGTGCCAGCAGCTACCGGGACTCCTCTGTGAGGGCTGATACGCAGTATTTT. This codes for CASSYRDSSVRADTQYF.